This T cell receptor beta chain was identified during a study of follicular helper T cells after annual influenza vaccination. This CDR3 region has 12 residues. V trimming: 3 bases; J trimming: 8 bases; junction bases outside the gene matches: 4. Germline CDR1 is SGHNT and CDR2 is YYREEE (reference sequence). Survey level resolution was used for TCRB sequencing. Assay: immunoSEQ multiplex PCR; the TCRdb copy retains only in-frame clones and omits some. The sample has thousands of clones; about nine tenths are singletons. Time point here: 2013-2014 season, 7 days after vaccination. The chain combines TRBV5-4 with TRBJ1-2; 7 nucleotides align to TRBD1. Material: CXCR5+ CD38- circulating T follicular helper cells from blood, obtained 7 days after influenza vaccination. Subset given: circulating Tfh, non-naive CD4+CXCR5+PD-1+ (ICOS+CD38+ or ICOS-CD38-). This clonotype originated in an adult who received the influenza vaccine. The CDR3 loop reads CASSSDRVGYTF. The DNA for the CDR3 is TGTGCCAGCAGCTCTGACAGGGTCGGCTACACCTTC.